This TCR beta chain was profiled in a study of CD4 T cells in relation to SARS-CoV-2 and coronaviruses. Study background: TCR beta CDR3s were sequenced after approximately ten-day antigen culture of PBMCs. No peptide or an HIV-1 Nef peptide pool served as negative control. The HLA restriction of the shared crossreactive spike epitopes was mapped.

The unexposed donors gave CD4+ T cells in about 2010-2019, prior to COVID-19. After nine to ten days of culture, CD4+ T cells were isolated. TCRdb's table, derived via immunoSEQ multiplex PCR, lists solely in-frame clones and lacks some. The sample lists roughly 19,000 clones, over 70% occurring once. Remarks on this clone: The antigen is not known.

This CDR3 spans 14 amino acids. V was pared by 1 base and J by 3 bases, with 3 bases of the junction left unmatched. Germline V gene sequence: CDR1 GTSNPN, CDR2 SVGIG (reference sequence). The chain links TRBV30 to TRBJ2-7; TRBD2 matches 10 bases. Sequencing was performed on CD4+ T cells from PBMCs, cultured in vitro. The receptor's source is a human donor in good health. In nucleotides, the CDR3 is TGTGCCTGGAGTGAGAGCGGGAGGGTCTACGAGCAGTACTTC. As protein: CAWSESGRVYEQYF.